This T cell receptor (beta chain) emerged from a study of CD8+CD57+ T cells in acquired aplastic anemia. In the study overall: Sorted CD4+ and CD8+ cells yielded DNA averaging around 3 ug. Findings and limits, study-wide: Patients had under 30 CD8+ CDR3 sequences in common with controls (the shared set).

Patients chosen for sequencing had CD8+CD57+ cells that had expanded, as shown by flow cytometry. A severe acquired aplastic anemia diagnosis applied to all patients. Sampling of blood occurred while the patients had still received no therapy. Comment on this clonotype: Its matching antigen is unknown.

Genomic DNA constituted the template upon which TCR beta VDJ and CDR3 profiling was performed. Via MiXCR, TCRdb re-called the reads, giving one row per CDR3 protein. The table includes hundreds of thousands of distinct CDR3 sequences, about 80% detected once. The specimen sequenced was sorted CD4+, CD8+, or CD8+CD57+ T cells (not recorded which) from PBMCs. The receptor was isolated from a human donor with aplastic anemia.

The chain's CDR3 is CASSPTSMGLDYGYTF. The CDR3 bases are TGTGCCAGCAGTCCGACGTCGATGGGCTTGGACTATGGCTACACCTTC. The chain carries TRBV2 and TRBJ1-2; unclear D gene. This CDR3 has 16 residues. Trimming took 5 bases from V and 3 from J, leaving 19 bases between them. The germline gives CDR1 SNHLY, CDR2 FYNNEI. Full variable domain (outside the CDR3, taken from reference TRBV2 and TRBJ1-2): EPEVTQTPSHQVTQMGQEVILRCVPISNHLYFYWYRQILGQKVEFLVSFYNNEISEKSEIFDDQFSVERPDGSNFTLKIRSTKLEDSAMYFCASSPTSMGLDYGYTFGSGTRLTVV.